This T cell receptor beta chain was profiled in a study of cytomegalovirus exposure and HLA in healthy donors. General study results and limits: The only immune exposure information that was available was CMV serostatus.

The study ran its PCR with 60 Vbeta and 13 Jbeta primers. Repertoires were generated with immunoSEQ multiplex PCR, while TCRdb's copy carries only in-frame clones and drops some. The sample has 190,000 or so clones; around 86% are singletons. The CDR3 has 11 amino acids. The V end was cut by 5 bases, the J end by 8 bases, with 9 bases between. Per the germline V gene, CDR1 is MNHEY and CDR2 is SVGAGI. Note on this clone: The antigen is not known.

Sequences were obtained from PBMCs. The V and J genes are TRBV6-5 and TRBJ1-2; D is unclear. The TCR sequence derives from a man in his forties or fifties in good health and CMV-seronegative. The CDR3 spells CASSPGRGYTF. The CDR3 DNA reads TGTGCCAGCAGTCCGGGTAGAGGCTACACCTTC.